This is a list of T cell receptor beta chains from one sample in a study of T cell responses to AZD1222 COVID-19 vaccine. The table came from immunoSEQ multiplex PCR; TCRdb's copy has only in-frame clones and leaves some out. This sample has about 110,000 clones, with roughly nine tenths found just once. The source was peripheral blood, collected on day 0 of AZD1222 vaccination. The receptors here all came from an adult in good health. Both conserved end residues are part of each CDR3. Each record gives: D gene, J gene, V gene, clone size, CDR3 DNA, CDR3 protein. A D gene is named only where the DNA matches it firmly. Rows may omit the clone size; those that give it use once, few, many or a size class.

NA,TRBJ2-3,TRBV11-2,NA,TGTGCCAGCAGCCCAGCGGGCCTGGGCACAGATACGCAGTATTTT,CASSPAGLGTDTQYF
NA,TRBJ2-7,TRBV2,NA,TGTGCCAGCAGCCCCACAGGGCCCTCCGAGCAGTACTTC,CASSPTGPSEQYF
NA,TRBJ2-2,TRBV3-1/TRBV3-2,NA,TGTGCCAGCAGCCAAGTACTACAGGGAACCGGGGAGCTGTTTTTT,CASSQVLQGTGELFF
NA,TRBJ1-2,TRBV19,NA,TGTGCCAGTAGTCCAATTAACTATGGCTACACCTTC,CASSPINYGYTF
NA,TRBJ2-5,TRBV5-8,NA,TGTGCCAGCAGCGCCGGACAGCCCCAAGAGACCCAGTACTTC,CASSAGQPQETQYF
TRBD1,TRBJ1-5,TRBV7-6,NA,TGTGCCAGCAGCTTAGACAGGGGTCCGGAACAGCCCCAGCATTTT,CASSLDRGPEQPQHF
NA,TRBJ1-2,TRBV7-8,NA,TGTGCCAGCAGCTCCGCTATAGGGAGACAGGCGACCTATGGCTACACCTTC,CASSSAIGRQATYGYTF
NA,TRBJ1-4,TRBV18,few,TGTGCCAGCTCACCAGGGGGTGAAAAACTGTTTTTT,CASSPGGEKLFF
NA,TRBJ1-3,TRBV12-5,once,TGTGCTAGTGGGGCCACAGTACACACCATATATTTT,CASGATVHTIYF
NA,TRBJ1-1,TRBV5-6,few,TGTGCCAGCAACCGGGTGGGGATGTGGGCTTTCTTT,CASNRVGMWAFF
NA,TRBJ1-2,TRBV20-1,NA,TGCAGTGCCCAATTGACTTTTTTGCCCCTCTTC,CSAQLTFLPLF
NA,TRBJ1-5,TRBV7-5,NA,NA,CVRSLFGEGNQPQHF
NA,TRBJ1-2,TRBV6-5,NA,TGTGCCAGCAGACTCGGGGGGTACGGTGGCTACACCTTC,CASRLGGYGGYTF
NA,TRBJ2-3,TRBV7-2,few,TGTGCCAGCAGCTTAGGCAGCGGACCCCTCACAGATACGCAGTATTTT,CASSLGSGPLTDTQYF
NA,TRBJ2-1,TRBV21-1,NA,TGTGCCAGCAGCAAAGAAAAGGAGCAGTTCTTC,CASSKEKEQFF
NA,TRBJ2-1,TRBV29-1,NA,TGCAGCGTTGAAGTTGGTCCCCTTCCCGATGAGCAGTTCTTC,CSVEVGPLPDEQFF
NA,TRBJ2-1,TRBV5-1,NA,TGCGCCAGCAATGCGGGAAACTCCTACAATGAGCAGTTCTTC,CASNAGNSYNEQFF
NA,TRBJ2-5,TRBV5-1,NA,TGCGCCAGCAGCTTGGAAGGAGGGTTCCAAGAGACCCAGTACTTC,CASSLEGGFQETQYF
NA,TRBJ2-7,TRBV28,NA,TGTGCCAGCAGTTTTCCCGCGGGGGCCGCGCTACGATCCTACGAGCAGTACTTC,CASSFPAGAALRSYEQYF
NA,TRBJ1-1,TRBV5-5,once,TGTGCCAGCAGCCCTATAGTGCGGACTGAAGCTTTCTTT,CASSPIVRTEAFF
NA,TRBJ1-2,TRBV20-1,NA,TGCAGTGCTAGATCAGTCTATGGCTACACCTTC,CSARSVYGYTF
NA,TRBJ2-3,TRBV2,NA,TGTGCCAGCAGTGAATGGGCAGGGAAGACAGATACGCAGTATTTT,CASSEWAGKTDTQYF
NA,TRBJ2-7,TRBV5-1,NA,TGCGCCAGCAGCTTGGAGAGCTTCTACGAGCAGTACTTC,CASSLESFYEQYF
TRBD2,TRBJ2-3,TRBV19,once,TGTGCCAGTAGGAAAGGGTACGGTAGCGGGAGTGATACGCAGTATTTT,CASRKGYGSGSDTQYF
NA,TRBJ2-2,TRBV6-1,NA,TGTGCCAGCAGTGAACCCTGGGCCAGCACCGGGGAGCTGTTTTTT,CASSEPWASTGELFF
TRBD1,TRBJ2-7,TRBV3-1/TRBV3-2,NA,TGTGCCAGCGTACAGGGGGCCGAGCAGTACTTC,CASVQGAEQYF